Following are 30 T cell receptor beta chains from one sample sequenced in a study of blood T cells in healthy people across ages (dated by TCRdb to the mid-2010s). Library generation was performed with 5' RACE. Instrument on record: Illumina HiSeq 2500. A second PCR of about 7 to 12 cycles was run with a J-beta primer mix and a sample-barcoded 5' primer. The public sequencing data were trimmed at Q25 with fastp and processed into clonotypes with MiXCR by TCRdb, which kept only in-frame beta chains. Rows with one shared CDR3 protein collapse into an entry with the most common genes and DNA. The sample yields under 2,000,000 distinct CDR3 sequences; around 50% were counted once. The top ten clones comprise approximately 2% of the sample. The sequenced material came from blood. The receptors stem from a woman aged 35 to 49 in good health.

V gene TRBV7-9 combines with J gene TRBJ2-1; D may be TRBD2 (7 bases). Trimming pared 11 bases from V and 1 base from J, leaving 12 bases between. The CDR3 runs 13 residues. Germline V CDR1 and CDR2: SEHNR, FQNEAQ (reference sequence). Here the CDR3 DNA reads TGTGCCGGGAAGGGGGGGTCCTACAATGAGCAGTTCTTC. Protein product: CAGKGGSYNEQFF.

In DNA form, the CDR3 reads TGCGCCAGCAGCCAAGACCCGGGACAGGGGGCGTCATACGAGCAGTACTTC. Residues: CASSQDPGQGASYEQYF. This chain joins TRBV4-1 and TRBJ2-4; 12 bases are a match to TRBD1. The DNA end lines up better with TRBJ2-7; the J call may be wrong. The CDR3 runs 17 residues. In germline, CDR1 is MGHRA, CDR2 YSYEKL.

About this clonotype: A much larger clone is a single base away; this may be a read error. The chain combines TRBV28 with TRBJ1-2; perhaps TRBD1 as D (5 bases). The CDR3 is 13 amino acids. Trimming pared 6 bases from V and 6 bases from J, leaving 14 bases between. The germline gives CDR1 MDHEN, CDR2 SYDVKM. CDR3 nucleotides: TGTGCCAGCAGGAACCAGGGCGGCGATGGCTACACCTTC. It yields the protein CASRNQGGDGYTF.

There are a few counts of this clonotype. J is TRBJ2-4 and V is TRBV5-4; weak D call: TRBD2 (7 bases). Trimming pared 4 bases from V and 5 bases from J, leaving 16 bases between. Germline V gene data show CDR1 as SGHNT and CDR2 as YYREEE (reference sequence). The CDR3 totals 15 residues. The CDR3 DNA reads as TGTGCCAGCAGCCTGGGGGGGGCTAGGGAAAACATTCAGTACTTC. Amino acids: CASSLGGARENIQYF.

This clonotype was seen more than once but under ten times. The V and J genes are TRBV5-6 and TRBJ2-5; weak D call: TRBD2 (7 bases). V shed 0 bases and J shed 1 base, with 13 bases lying between them. This CDR3 is built from 16 residues. CDR1 and CDR2 from the germline V gene are SGHDT and YYEEEE. CDR3 amino acids: CASSLVGGPIQETQYF. The CDR3, as DNA: TGTGCCAGCAGCTTGGTGGGGGGGCCTATCCAAGAGACCCAGTACTTC. Full variable domain (remainder filled in from reference TRBV5-6 and TRBJ2-5): DAGVTQSPTHLIKTRGQQVTLRCSPKSGHDTVSWYQQALGQGPQFIFQYYEEEERQRGNFPDRFSGHQFPNYSSELNVNALLLGDSALYLCASSLVGGPIQETQYFGPGTRLLVL.

The chain is built from TRBV20-1 and TRBJ1-2; D ambiguous. V shed 1 base and J shed 4 bases, with 10 bases lying between them. In germline, CDR1 is DFQATT, CDR2 SNEGSKA (reference sequence). The CDR3 sequence is 13 residues long. DNA of the CDR3: TGCAGTGCTAGAGTCGGGCAAGTCTATGGCTACACCTTC. This sequence encodes CSARVGQVYGYTF.

In this sample, this clonotype turned up a few times. V is TRBV3-1 and J is TRBJ2-7; no clear D gene. This CDR3 spans 16 amino acids. Germline CDR1 and CDR2: LGHDT and YNNKEL (reference sequence). The ends were cut back, 0 bases at V and 0 bases at J, with 12 bases in the middle. This chain's CDR3 is CASSQDEFASSYEQYF. The CDR3 DNA follows: TGTGCCAGCAGCCAAGATGAATTCGCATCCTCCTACGAGCAGTACTTC.

This clonotype appeared a few times. The CDR3 coding sequence is TGTGCCAGCAGGACCGGGACAGGAAAAGAGACCCAGTACTTC. It encodes CASRTGTGKETQYF. V gene TRBV12-3 or TRBV12-4 combines with J gene TRBJ2-5; 8 bases are a match to TRBD1. This CDR3 is 14 amino acids long. The J segment lost 3 bases and the V segment lost 6 bases, leaving 6 bases of the junction unmatched.

The chain couples TRBV27 to TRBJ1-5; D not certain. The CDR3 spans 13 residues. Trimming cost V 5 bases and J 7 bases, with 12 bases left between them. Germline-derived CDR1 and CDR2 are MNHEY and SMNVEV (reference sequence). CDR3 in amino acids: CASSVRAGQPQHF. Written as DNA, the CDR3 is TGTGCCAGCAGTGTACGGGCTGGGCAGCCCCAGCATTTT.

This clonotype was counted only a few times. The V and J genes are TRBV7-9 and TRBJ2-5; D may be TRBD2 (6 bases). V gave up 0 bases and J gave up 2 bases, with 16 bases separating them. The germline V gene encodes CDR1 SEHNR and CDR2 FQNEAQ (reference sequence). The CDR3 loop spans 17 amino acids. The CDR3 loop reads CASSLAHRGLTQETQYF. The CDR3 nucleotides are TGTGCCAGCAGCTTAGCGCACCGGGGACTGACTCAAGAGACCCAGTACTTC.

This clonotype was seen a handful of times. This chain uses TRBV7-6 with TRBJ2-4, with 8 nucleotides matching TRBD1. Germline-derived CDR1 and CDR2 are SGHVS and FNYEAQ. V was clipped by 4 bases and J by 5 bases; unmatched bases: 13. The CDR3 loop spans 17 amino acids. The DNA for the CDR3 is TGTGCCAGCAGCTCGTTCCGCCAGGGGGCTGGCGAAAACATTCAGTACTTC. Amino acid sequence: CASSSFRQGAGENIQYF.

This chain uses TRBV7-9 with TRBJ1-2; 7 nucleotides align to TRBD1. The germline gives CDR1 SEHNR, CDR2 FQNEAQ (reference sequence). With 3 bases clipped from V and 3 bases from J, the junction kept 7 bases outside the gene matches. The CDR3 extends over 15 amino acids. DNA of the CDR3: TGTGCCAGCAGCTTTGAGGGACAGATTGACTATGGCTACACCTTC. It encodes CASSFEGQIDYGYTF.

This chain connects TRBV29-1 to TRBJ2-2, with D perhaps matching TRBD1 or TRBD2 (5 bases each). Looked up from germline, CDR1 is SQVTM and CDR2 is ANQGSEA. The CDR3 loop spans 14 amino acids. V was cut by 2 bases and J by 0 bases, with 7 bases left in between. CDR3 region: CSVEWGSNTGELFF. DNA for the CDR3: TGCAGCGTTGAATGGGGGTCGAACACCGGGGAGCTGTTTTTT.

This clonotype appeared a single time. V usage is TRBV6-5 and J usage is TRBJ1-5, with D possibly matching TRBD1 (6 bases). The CDR3 is made up of 13 amino acids. Trimming shortened V by 6 bases and J by 6 bases, and 12 bases separated the two germline ends. Germline CDR1 and CDR2: MNHEY and SVGAGI. Here the CDR3 reads CASSRDRFQPQHF. The CDR3 DNA follows: TGTGCCAGCAGCCGCGACAGGTTTCAGCCCCAGCATTTT.

V is TRBV6-5 and J is TRBJ1-5, with D unresolved. Germline V gene lookup returns CDR1 MNHEY and CDR2 SVGAGI. This CDR3 has 14 amino acids. Trimming took 7 bases from V and 0 from J, leaving 10 bases between them. The CDR3 here is CASKGFDSNQPQHF. The CDR3 nucleotides read TGTGCCAGCAAAGGGTTTGATAGCAATCAGCCCCAGCATTTT.

There are many counts of this clonotype. J is TRBJ2-5 and V is TRBV18; D is unresolved. The CDR3 runs 11 residues. Germline-derived CDR1 and CDR2 are KGHSH and LQKENI. Trimming took off 8 bases at V and 3 bases at J, with 7 bases between the two ends. CDR3 coding DNA: TGTGCCAGCAGCCGAGAAGAGACCCAGTACTTC. It encodes CASSREETQYF.

The chain uses TRBV7-3 and TRBJ1-4, with D possibly matching TRBD1 (5 bases). There are 15 residues in the CDR3. The V gene lost 5 bases and the J gene lost 8 bases, with 18 bases spanning the gap. The germline V gene encodes CDR1 SGHTA and CDR2 FQGTGA. CDR3 amino acids: CASSPSGGEGEKLFF. The CDR3 nucleotides are TGTGCCAGCAGCCCGTCGGGGGGGGAGGGAGAAAAACTGTTTTTT.

The V and J genes are TRBV6-5 and TRBJ2-4; 8 nucleotides line up with TRBD2. Judging by the DNA end, TRBJ2-5 fits better; the J call may be wrong. Germline V CDR1 and CDR2: MNHEY, SVGAGI. The CDR3 has 15 amino acids. As DNA, the CDR3 is TGTGCCAGCAGACCCCCCCGAGCGGGGGAAGAGACCCAGTACTTC. This sequence encodes CASRPPRAGEETQYF.

This chain uses TRBV2 with TRBJ2-5, with a tentative D call TRBD1 (5 bases). The J call may not be correct, given that the DNA end is closer to TRBJ2-7. This CDR3 comprises 13 residues. Germline V lookup: CDR1 SNHLY, CDR2 FYNNEI. The CDR3 DNA reads as TGTGCCAGCAGTGATCAGGGAAGGAACGAGCAGTACTTC. Protein sequence: CASSDQGRNEQYF.

The V gene is TRBV7-9, the J gene TRBJ1-4; no firm D call. Trimming shortened V by 6 bases and J by 0 bases, and 5 bases separated the two germline ends. This CDR3 has 13 residues. Germline CDR1 SEHNR, CDR2 FQNEAQ (reference sequence). The CDR3 bases are TGTGCCAGCAGACCTGCAACTAATGAAAAACTGTTTTTT. Translating it yields CASRPATNEKLFF.

This rearrangement joins TRBV6-5 to TRBJ2-1; 8 bases map to TRBD2. Germline CDR1 MNHEY, CDR2 SVGAGI. V lost 6 bases, J lost 6 bases, and 10 bases stayed unmatched. The CDR3 is 15 amino acids. The CDR3 DNA reads as TGTGCCAGCAGACCCCTTAGCGGGGTTCGCAATGAGCAGTTCTTC. It yields the protein CASRPLSGVRNEQFF.

On this clonotype: A single base is all that separates this from a far larger clone, so a read error is likely. This chain connects TRBV12-3 or TRBV12-4 to TRBJ2-1, with D possibly being TRBD2 (5 bases). The V end lost 5 bases, the J end lost 13 bases, and 18 bases lay between the germline ends. CDR3 length: 13 residues. The CDR3 coding sequence is TGTGCCAGCAGTCCGGGGAGCCAAGAGACCCAGTTCTTC. Translating gives CASSPGSQETQFF.

V usage is TRBV5-1 and J usage is TRBJ2-1, with D perhaps TRBD1 (5 bases). The germline V gene encodes CDR1 SGHRS and CDR2 YFSETQ. Trimming left V 0 bases short and J 9 bases short, with 19 bases between. The CDR3 has 16 amino acids. The chain's CDR3 is CASSLGPRERMGEQFF. In DNA form, the CDR3 reads TGCGCCAGCAGCTTGGGTCCCAGGGAACGAATGGGTGAGCAGTTCTTC.

CDR3: CASRTERGGETQYF. CDR3 DNA sequence: TGTGCCAGCCGAACGGAACGGGGGGGAGAGACCCAGTACTTC. J is TRBJ2-7 and V is TRBV27; TRBD2 aligns across 8 bases. TRBJ2-5 matches the DNA end more closely, so the J call is doubtful. The CDR3 extends over 14 amino acids. The V gene's germline CDR1 is MNHEY and CDR2 SMNVEV (reference sequence).

This chain connects TRBV7-9 to TRBJ2-7; 13 nucleotides match TRBD2. V shed 2 bases and J 3 bases; nucleotides not matched to a gene: 13. The CDR3 contains 19 residues. CDR1 is SEHNR, CDR2 FQNEAQ, per germline (reference sequence). The CDR3 bases are TGTGCCAGCAGCTTACCTGGACTAGCGGGGGTTGCCGATCACTACGAGCAGTACTTC. Translated: CASSLPGLAGVADHYEQYF.

This clonotype occurred a few times. The chain carries TRBV20-1 and TRBJ2-4; 7 nucleotides match TRBD2. Germline CDR1 DFQATT, CDR2 SNEGSKA (reference sequence). With V trimmed by 6 bases and J by 0 bases, 8 bases remained unmatched. The length of the CDR3 is 15 residues. The CDR3: CSAKLGGGAKNIQYF. The DNA of the CDR3 is TGCAGTGCAAAATTGGGGGGGGGAGCCAAAAACATTCAGTACTTC.

This clonotype occurred once. J is TRBJ2-3 and V is TRBV27; TRBD2 matches 11 bases. The length of the CDR3 is 15 residues. Germline CDR1 is MNHEY and CDR2 is SMNVEV (reference sequence). V lost 6 bases to trimming and J lost 5 bases; unmatched junction nucleotides: 7. The CDR3 sequence: CASRPLAGAGDTQYF. DNA of the CDR3: TGTGCCAGCAGACCACTAGCGGGGGCGGGAGATACGCAGTATTTT.

The V and J genes are TRBV5-6 and TRBJ1-2, with 9 bases lining up with TRBD1. The CDR3 totals 16 residues. CDR1 is SGHDT, CDR2 YYEEEE, per germline. The trim removed 5 bases at V and 0 bases at J, leaving 8 bases unmatched. This chain's CDR3 is CASSSLGQGTNYGYTF. CDR3 bases: TGTGCCAGCAGTTCCCTAGGACAGGGGACTAACTATGGCTACACCTTC.

This clonotype was seen at least ten times. This chain uses TRBV5-5 with TRBJ2-1; D is ambiguous. CDR3 length: 13 residues. V was clipped by 5 bases and J by 4 bases, with 10 bases between them. Germline CDR1 reads SGHKS; CDR2 reads YYEKEE (reference sequence). CDR3 protein: CASSLQVYNEQFF. CDR3 sequence (DNA): TGTGCCAGCAGTCTCCAGGTTTACAATGAGCAGTTCTTC.

The rearrangement links TRBV28 to TRBJ2-3; TRBD2 aligns across 10 bases. Germline V gene sequence: CDR1 MDHEN, CDR2 SYDVKM. The CDR3 is 16 amino acids. The J segment lost 4 bases and the V segment lost 5 bases, leaving 9 bases of the junction unmatched. The CDR3 spells CASSLAGSGGADTQYF. CDR3 nucleotides: TGTGCCAGCAGTCTAGCCGGAAGCGGGGGGGCAGATACGCAGTATTTT.